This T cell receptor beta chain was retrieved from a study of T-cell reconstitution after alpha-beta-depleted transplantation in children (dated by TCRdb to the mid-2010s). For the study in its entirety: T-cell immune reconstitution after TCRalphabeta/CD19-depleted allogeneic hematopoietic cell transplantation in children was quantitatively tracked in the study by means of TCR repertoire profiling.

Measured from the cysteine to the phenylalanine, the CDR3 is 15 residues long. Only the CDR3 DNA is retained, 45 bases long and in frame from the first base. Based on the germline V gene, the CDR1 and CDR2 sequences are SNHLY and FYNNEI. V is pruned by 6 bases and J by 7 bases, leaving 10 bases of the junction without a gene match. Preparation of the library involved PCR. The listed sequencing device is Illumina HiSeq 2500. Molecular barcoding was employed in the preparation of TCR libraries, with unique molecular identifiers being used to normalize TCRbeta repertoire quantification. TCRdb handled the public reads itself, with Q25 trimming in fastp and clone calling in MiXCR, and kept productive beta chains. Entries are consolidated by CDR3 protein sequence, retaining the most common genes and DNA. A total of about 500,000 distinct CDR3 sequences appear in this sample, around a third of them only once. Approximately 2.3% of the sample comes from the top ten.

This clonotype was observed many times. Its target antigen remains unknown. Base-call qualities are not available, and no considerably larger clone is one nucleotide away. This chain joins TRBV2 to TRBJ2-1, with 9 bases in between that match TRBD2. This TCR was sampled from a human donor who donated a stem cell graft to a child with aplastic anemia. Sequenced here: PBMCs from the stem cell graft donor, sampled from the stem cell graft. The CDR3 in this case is CASRRREGTVNEQFF. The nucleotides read TGTGCCAGCAGAAGGCGGGAGGGCACTGTTAATGAGCAGTTCTTC.